These 29 T cell receptor beta chains share one sample of origin, sequenced in a study of blood T cells in healthy people across ages. A second about 6 to 11 cycle PCR used barcoded and J-beta primers. Each CDR3 protein gets one entry after TCRdb re-called the 5' RACE reads with MiXCR. This sample has approximately 820,000 distinct CDR3 sequences, with under 45% found just once. Sequenced sample: blood. Source of these receptors: a man aged 55 to 70 in good health.

The chain couples TRBV6-5 to TRBJ1-2; tentatively, D is TRBD1 (6 bases). Germline CDR1 and CDR2: MNHEY and SVGAGI. This CDR3 region has 15 residues. V was pared by 5 bases and J by 3 bases, with 16 bases between. CDR3 coding DNA: TGTGCCAGCAGTCTACAGGGAGGGTTCTACTATGGCTACACCTTC. Amino acids: CASSLQGGFYYGYTF.

This clonotype has only one observation. J is TRBJ2-5 and V is TRBV20-1; 10 nucleotides agree with TRBD2. The CDR3 consists of 19 residues. CDR1 is DFQATT, CDR2 SNEGSKA, per germline (reference sequence). The V and J ends lost 0 bases and 1 base, in that order; junction bases with no gene match: 14. The CDR3 DNA sequence: TGCAGTGCTAGAGATGTTGGGAGTAGCGGGGGGCCGCTCCAAGAGACCCAGTACTTC. It encodes CSARDVGSSGGPLQETQYF.

This clonotype was observed a few times. This rearrangement joins TRBV2 to TRBJ2-2; TRBD2 agrees at 8 bases. There are 14 residues in the CDR3. Germline V lookup: CDR1 SNHLY, CDR2 FYNNEI. The V gene end was trimmed by 6 bases and the J gene end by 3 bases; junction bases not matched to a gene: 3. The CDR3 here is CASRAGADTGELFF. DNA of the CDR3: TGTGCCAGCAGAGCGGGGGCGGACACCGGGGAGCTGTTTTTT.

This clonotype was detected ten times or more. V and J are TRBV6-5 and TRBJ1-5; 7 nucleotides agree with TRBD1. Germline lookup yields CDR1 MNHEY and CDR2 SVGAGI. With 6 bases clipped from V and 0 bases from J, the junction kept 11 bases outside the gene matches. The CDR3 covers 17 residues. CDR3 sequence (DNA): TGTGCCAGCAGGAGACAGGGAGGGGGAAATAGCAATCAGCCCCAGCATTTT. This translates into CASRRQGGGNSNQPQHF.

The chain employs TRBV27 and TRBJ2-3, with 15 bases matching TRBD2. Unmatched junction bases numbered 11, after V lost 4 bases and J lost 6 bases. Germline V lookup: CDR1 MNHEY, CDR2 SMNVEV (reference sequence). This CDR3 spans 18 amino acids. In nucleotides, the CDR3 is TGTGCCAGCAGTTACAAGACCGGGACTAGCGGGGGGCAGGATACGCAGTATTTT. This encodes CASSYKTGTSGGQDTQYF.

This clonotype was picked up a small number of times. V usage is TRBV4-3 and J usage is TRBJ1-4; D remains ambiguous. Trimming left V 4 bases short and J 5 bases short, with 11 bases between. CDR1 and CDR2 from the germline V gene are LGHNA and YSLEER. The CDR3 runs to 14 residues. In nucleotides, the CDR3 is TGCGCCAGCAGCCTCCACGTGGAGAATGAAAAACTGTTTTTT. This sequence encodes CASSLHVENEKLFF.

The chain employs TRBV11-2 and TRBJ2-1; 11 nucleotides line up with TRBD2. Trimming took 4 bases from V and 7 from J; bases not matched to a gene: 6. The germline gives CDR1 SGHAT, CDR2 FQNNGV. The CDR3 runs 15 residues. CDR3 sequence reads: CASSSGTSGKNEQFF. Here the CDR3 DNA reads TGTGCCAGCAGCTCCGGGACTAGCGGAAAGAATGAGCAGTTCTTC.

J is TRBJ2-1 and V is TRBV7-3, with 11 bases aligning to TRBD2. Germline loops: CDR1 SGHTA, CDR2 FQGTGA. This CDR3 contains 17 residues. V trimming: 2 bases; J trimming: 5 bases; junction bases outside the gene matches: 8. The CDR3 DNA is TGTGCCAGCAGCTTAGGGGTAGCGGGGGGGCTAAACAATGAGCAGTTCTTC. Amino acid sequence: CASSLGVAGGLNNEQFF.

This chain links TRBV6-1 with TRBJ2-7; TRBD1 is a possible D gene (6 bases). The DNA end lines up better with TRBJ2-5; the J call may be wrong. The CDR3 totals 13 residues. In germline, CDR1 is MNHNS, CDR2 SASEGT. CDR3 in amino acids: CASAGAGAETQYF. In DNA form, the CDR3 reads TGTGCCAGCGCAGGGGCAGGGGCAGAGACCCAGTACTTC.

The CDR3 is CASREVTGDNEQYF. The CDR3, as DNA: TGTGCCAGCAGAGAAGTAACGGGAGACAATGAGCAGTACTTC. The V gene is TRBV6-2 or TRBV6-3, the J gene TRBJ2-1, with D possibly matching TRBD2 (6 bases). The end of the DNA fits TRBJ2-7 better, so the J call may be wrong. This CDR3 is built from 14 residues. CDR1 and CDR2 from the germline V gene are MNHEY and SVGEGT.

The chain links TRBV28 to TRBJ2-7, with TRBD1 identical over 7 bases. V trimming: 3 bases; J trimming: 4 bases; junction bases outside the gene matches: 9. The CDR3 runs to 15 residues. Germline assignment: CDR1 MDHEN and CDR2 SYDVKM. DNA of the CDR3: TGTGCCAGCAGTTTGGGCGGACAGGTGGGATACGAGCAGTACTTC. Residues: CASSLGGQVGYEQYF. The full variable domain, completed using reference TRBV28 and TRBJ2-7, is DVKVTQSSRYLVKRTGEKVFLECVQDMDHENMFWYRQDPGLGLRLIYFSYDVKMKEKGDIPEGYSVSREKKERFSLILESASTNQTSMYLCASSLGGQVGYEQYFGPGTRLTVT.

This clonotype was picked up a small number of times. The chain couples TRBV27 to TRBJ2-7; the match to TRBD1 covers 10 bases. Germline V gene lookup returns CDR1 MNHEY and CDR2 SMNVEV (reference sequence). This CDR3 comprises 15 residues. V gave up 5 bases and J gave up 0 bases; unmatched junction bases: 4. As DNA, the CDR3 is TGTGCCAGCAGTAGGACAGGGGGGGACTCCTACGAGCAGTACTTC. Its translation is CASSRTGGDSYEQYF.

This clonotype was seen only a few times. This chain links TRBV3-1 with TRBJ2-1, with D perhaps being TRBD1 or TRBD2 (5 bases each). The length of the CDR3 is 13 residues. CDR1 and CDR2 (germline): LGHDT, YNNKEL (reference sequence). V lost 3 bases and J lost 12, with 15 bases in between. CDR3 sequence reads: CASSHDSKAGQFF. CDR3 sequence (DNA): TGTGCCAGCAGCCACGACAGCAAGGCGGGGCAGTTCTTC.

The CDR3 reads CASSQDLVAADSYEQYF. The CDR3, as DNA: TGCGCCAGCAGCCAAGATCTCGTGGCCGCCGATTCCTACGAGCAGTACTTC. V gene TRBV4-3 combines with J gene TRBJ2-7; no reliable D call. Germline V gives CDR1 LGHNA, CDR2 YSLEER. The CDR3 contains 17 residues. Trimming removed 0 bases from V and 1 base from J, with 16 bases in between.

The rearrangement uses TRBV6-5 and TRBJ2-1; 9 bases fit TRBD1. Losses at the gene ends were 4 bases for V and 9 bases for J; bases not matched to a gene: 7. The germline V gene encodes CDR1 MNHEY and CDR2 SVGAGI. The CDR3 is 14 residues long. The DNA for the CDR3 is TGTGCCAGCAGTTCTCCGGGACAGGGTATTGAGCAGTTCTTC. It yields the protein CASSSPGQGIEQFF.

A few counts support this clonotype. The chain employs TRBV2 and TRBJ2-4, with TRBD2 matching over 11 bases. The V gene's germline CDR1 is SNHLY and CDR2 FYNNEI. The ends lost 10 bases at V and 10 bases at J; junction bases unmatched: 12. This CDR3 region has 14 residues. The DNA of the CDR3 is TGTGCCACACCTTCGAGGGCTAGCGGGGGGATTCAGTACTTC. This codes for CATPSRASGGIQYF. The whole variable domain, remainder taken from reference TRBV2 and TRBJ2-4, is EPEVTQTPSHQVTQMGQEVILRCVPISNHLYFYWYRQILGQKVEFLVSFYNNEISEKSEIFDDQFSVERPDGSNFTLKIRSTKLEDSAMYFCATPSRASGGIQYFGAGTRLSVL.

Of note for this clonotype: At one of its ends the junction is not consistent with the germline gene, which may arise from a read error. This chain joins TRBV20-1 and TRBJ2-6, with 7 nucleotides matching TRBD1. CDR1 is DFQATT, CDR2 SNEGSKA, per germline (reference sequence). The CDR3 is 14 amino acids. CDR3 sequence reads: CSAYRGSGANVQTF. The CDR3 DNA reads as TGCAGTGCTTACAGGGGCTCTGGGGCCAACGTCCAGACTTTC.

This clonotype occurred once. The rearrangement joins TRBV7-9 to TRBJ2-5; TRBD2 matches 12 bases. Germline V gene lookup returns CDR1 SEHNR and CDR2 FQNEAQ (reference sequence). The V and J ends lost 3 bases and 2 bases, in that order; junction bases with no gene match: 7. The CDR3 sequence is 17 residues long. The CDR3 here is CASSLGLAGNNQETQYF. Written as DNA, the CDR3 is TGTGCCAGCAGCTTGGGACTAGCGGGTAACAATCAAGAGACCCAGTACTTC.

Regarding this clonotype: A read error may produce the germline difference seen at one junction end. The J gene is TRBJ2-3, the V gene TRBV15; D may be TRBD1 (7 bases). CDR1 LNHNV and CDR2 YYDKDF come from the germline V gene (reference sequence). This CDR3 is 16 amino acids long. The CDR3 DNA reads as TGTGCCACCAGCGGAGAATCAGGGGGGCCCGCGGATACGCAGTATTTT. Protein product: CATSGESGGPADTQYF.

The rearrangement uses TRBV4-2 and TRBJ1-5; unclear D gene. Trimming removed 0 bases from V and 6 bases from J, with 6 bases in between. Germline values: CDR1 LGHNA, CDR2 YNFKEQ. The CDR3 spans 13 residues. The CDR3 spells CASSQDLSQPQHF. DNA for the CDR3: TGTGCCAGCAGCCAAGATCTCAGTCAGCCCCAGCATTTT.

In DNA, the CDR3 is TGCGCCAGCAGCTGGGGACTAGCGGGGGGATACAATGAGCAGTTCTTC. This encodes CASSWGLAGGYNEQFF. The chain is built from TRBV5-1 and TRBJ2-1; TRBD2 aligns across 15 bases. V gave up 3 bases and J gave up 4 bases; unmatched junction bases: 2. Looked up from germline, CDR1 is SGHRS and CDR2 is YFSETQ. This CDR3 contains 16 residues.

The table lists this clonotype with a few counts. The chain employs TRBV4-3 and TRBJ1-5; no definite D call. Germline CDR1 reads LGHNA; CDR2 reads YSLEER. There are 13 residues in the CDR3. V was clipped by 0 bases and J by 4 bases, with 4 bases between them. The CDR3, as DNA: TGCGCCAGCAGCCAAGATATGAATCAGCCCCAGCATTTT. Protein sequence: CASSQDMNQPQHF.

The chain employs TRBV4-3 and TRBJ1-2; D not resolved. The V and J ends lost 3 bases and 7 bases respectively, with 15 bases between them. Per the germline V gene, CDR1 is LGHNA and CDR2 is YSLEER. The CDR3 extends over 14 amino acids. The CDR3 here is CASSQAHGESGYTF. The CDR3 DNA follows: TGCGCCAGCAGCCAGGCACACGGGGAGTCTGGCTACACCTTC.

The chain combines TRBV14 with TRBJ1-1, with D perhaps TRBD1 (5 bases). Germline assignment: CDR1 SGHDN and CDR2 FVKESK. The CDR3 runs to 12 residues. With 0 bases removed from V and 10 bases from J, the gap between germline ends came to 9 bases. CDR3 in amino acids: CASSQEGRGAFF. Written as DNA, the CDR3 is TGTGCCAGCAGCCAAGAAGGGAGGGGAGCTTTCTTT.

This clonotype has a handful of counts. The chain uses TRBV29-1 and TRBJ1-2; D not resolved. Germline-derived CDR1 and CDR2 are SQVTM and ANQGSEA. CDR3 length: 13 residues. Trimming removed 4 bases at V and 0 bases at J, with 9 bases between. CDR3 protein: CSVVETTNYGYTF. The CDR3 DNA is TGCAGCGTTGTAGAGACGACTAACTATGGCTACACCTTC.

The sample holds a few counts of this clonotype. The chain carries TRBV7-6 and TRBJ2-5; no firm D call. The CDR3 runs 14 residues. Trimming took off 1 base at V and 5 bases at J, with 11 bases between the two ends. The germline gives CDR1 SGHVS, CDR2 FNYEAQ. In nucleotides, the CDR3 is TGTGCCAGCAGCTTAGGCAGCTTGGGGGAGACCCAGTACTTC. Protein product: CASSLGSLGETQYF.

This clonotype was seen a few times. The chain couples TRBV9 to TRBJ2-1; a possible D gene is TRBD1 (5 bases). Per the germline V gene, CDR1 is SGDLS and CDR2 is YYNGEE. V gave up 0 bases and J gave up 8 bases, with 15 bases separating them. This CDR3 has 15 amino acids. The CDR3 spells CASSVASGRAYEQFF. CDR3 nucleotides: TGTGCCAGCAGCGTAGCTTCTGGCAGGGCCTATGAGCAGTTCTTC. Full variable domain (outside the CDR3, taken from reference TRBV9 and TRBJ2-1): DSGVTQTPKHLITATGQRVTLRCSPRSGDLSVYWYQQSLDQGLQFLIQYYNGEERAKGNILERFSAQQFPDLHSELNLSSLELGDSALYFCASSVASGRAYEQFFGPGTRLTVL.

About this clonotype itself: This may come from a read error, since a much larger clone is one base off. The rearrangement uses TRBV5-1 and TRBJ2-2; tentatively, D is TRBD1 (6 bases). There are 15 residues in the CDR3. V was cut by 2 bases and J by 3 bases, with 11 bases left in between. The V gene's germline CDR1 is SGHRS and CDR2 YFSETQ. The CDR3, as DNA: TGCGCCAGCAGCTTTGGGCCAGGGGACACCGGGGAGCTGTTTTTT. Encoded protein: CASSFGPGDTGELFF. Full variable domain (missing parts from reference TRBV5-1 and TRBJ2-2): KAGVTQTPRYLIKTRGQQVTLSCSPISGHRSVSWYQQTPGQGLQFLFEYFSETQRNKGNFPGRFSGRQFSNSRSEMNVSTLELGDSALYLCASSFGPGDTGELFFGEGSRLTVL.

There are a few counts of this clonotype. The chain joins TRBV15 to TRBJ1-5, with 8 nucleotides matching TRBD1. V shed 5 bases and J 3 bases; nucleotides not matched to a gene: 6. Germline lookup yields CDR1 LNHNV and CDR2 YYDKDF (reference sequence). This CDR3 region has 15 residues. CDR3 DNA sequence: TGTGCCACCAGCGGCGGACAGGGAGACAATCAGCCCCAGCATTTT. Its protein product is CATSGGQGDNQPQHF.